This T cell receptor (beta chain) is drawn from a study of T cells in Graves' hyperthyroidism and ophthalmopathy. Study results and caveats: Prediction of ophthalmopathy progression came a median 6.5 months pre-onset. Blood also contained most expanded thyroid clonotypes above 0.001.

Details on this clonotype: Antigen specificity is unknown.

Under 3 months was the duration of disease in ophthalmopathy patients, who also had a Clinical Activity Score of at least 3 and a NOSPECS grade of at least 4. Patients were excluded because of uncontrolled infection, other autoimmune disease, pregnancy or lactation. Per germline, CDR1 LNHDA and CDR2 SQIVND (reference sequence). V shed 3 bases and J shed 8 bases, with 19 bases lying between them. The CDR3 extends over 16 amino acids. Amplification targeted TCR beta CDR3 regions from RNA transcripts. During a first-round RT-PCR of the TCR CDR3, the HTBI primer set was used. TCRdb recomputed calls from the multiplex PCR reads with MiXCR, one row per CDR3 protein. The sample includes 400,000 or so distinct CDR3 sequences, roughly 15% seen only once; the top ten take about 20%.

This chain joins TRBV19 and TRBJ1-4; D remains unclear. Source material: blood. The sequence came from a woman aged 25 to 45 with Graves' ophthalmopathy. CDR3 coding DNA: TGTGCCAGTAGTATCTCTGGGATTGGACGGGCCGAAAAACTGTTTTTT. This sequence encodes CASSISGIGRAEKLFF.